The T cell receptor beta chain described here comes from a study of siplizumab effects on memory and regulatory T cells. Germline lookup yields CDR1 MNHNS and CDR2 SASEGT. V lost 5 bases to trimming and J lost 0 bases, with 11 bases between them. The CDR3 is made up of 15 amino acids. Assay: immunoSEQ multiplex PCR; the TCRdb copy retains only in-frame clones and omits some. The sample records 100,000 or so clones, 91% being singletons. The J gene is TRBJ1-3, the V gene TRBV6-1; D ambiguous. This TCR derives from a human donor in good health. Some clones in this sample may be carry-over from other donors' samples. The specimen was CD4+ T cells sorted from blood. CDR3 sequence (DNA): TGTGCCAGCAGTACTCGAGACTTCTCTGGAAACACCATATATTTT. Translating it yields CASSTRDFSGNTIYF.